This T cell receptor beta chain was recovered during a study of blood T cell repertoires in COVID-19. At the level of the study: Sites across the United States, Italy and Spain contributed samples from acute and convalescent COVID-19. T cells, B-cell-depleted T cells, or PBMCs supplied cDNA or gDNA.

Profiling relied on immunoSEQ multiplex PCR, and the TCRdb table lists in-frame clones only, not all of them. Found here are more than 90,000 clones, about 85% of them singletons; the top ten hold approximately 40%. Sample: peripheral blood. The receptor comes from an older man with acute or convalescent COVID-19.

CDR3 sequence (DNA): TGTGCCAGCAGCTACGGGACTAGGGTCCAAGAGACCCAGTACTTC. Translation gives CASSYGTRVQETQYF. V and J are TRBV5-4 and TRBJ2-5, with TRBD2 identical over 8 bases. The CDR3 totals 15 residues. Germline-derived CDR1 and CDR2 are SGHNT and YYREEE (reference sequence). V was pared by 3 bases and J by 1 base, with 5 bases of the junction left unmatched.